This is a list of T cell receptor beta chains from one sample in a study of siplizumab effects on memory and regulatory T cells. Repertoires were generated with immunoSEQ multiplex PCR, while TCRdb's copy carries only in-frame clones and drops some. The sample records 45,000 to 60,000 clones, about 90% being singletons. The sample was naive CD8+ T cells sorted from blood. The receptor set was obtained from a human donor in good health. Both conserved end residues are part of each CDR3. The order of the fields is V gene, CDR3 length, J gene, CDR3 protein.

v_gene: TRBV7-9; len: 13; j_gene: TRBJ2-7; CDR3aa: CASSFRQSYEQYF
v_gene: TRBV19; len: 14; j_gene: TRBJ1-1; CDR3aa: CASSLQGPNTEAFF
v_gene: TRBV19; len: 17; j_gene: TRBJ2-1; CDR3aa: CASSERLAGGPYNEQFF
v_gene: TRBV7-6; len: 13; j_gene: TRBJ2-2; CDR3aa: CASSSLTVGELFF
v_gene: TRBV2; len: 14; j_gene: TRBJ1-1; CDR3aa: CASSYLGVSTEAFF
v_gene: TRBV5-6; len: 14; j_gene: TRBJ1-5; CDR3aa: CASSNGQINQPQHF
v_gene: TRBV19; len: 19; j_gene: TRBJ2-5; CDR3aa: CASSIDGLAGGTLQETQYF
v_gene: TRBV19; len: 14; j_gene: TRBJ2-1; CDR3aa: CASSTPSEDNEQFF
v_gene: TRBV6-5; len: 14; j_gene: TRBJ1-1; CDR3aa: CASRTDRENTEAFF
v_gene: TRBV11-2; len: 19; j_gene: TRBJ2-1; CDR3aa: CASSLMGPTRGPMSHEQFF
v_gene: TRBV19; len: 17; j_gene: TRBJ2-1; CDR3aa: CASSIQGPSGSYNEQFF
v_gene: TRBV7-9; len: 13; j_gene: TRBJ1-1; CDR3aa: CASSFPGNTEAFF
v_gene: TRBV7-9; len: 12; j_gene: TRBJ2-7; CDR3aa: CASTARWDEQYF
v_gene: TRBV15; len: 13; j_gene: TRBJ1-1; CDR3aa: CATSRERDTEAFF
v_gene: TRBV6-1; len: 12; j_gene: TRBJ2-5; CDR3aa: CARDSFQETQYF
v_gene: TRBV10-2; len: 14; j_gene: TRBJ2-1; CDR3aa: CASSESGDSYEQFF
v_gene: TRBV5-4; len: 18; j_gene: TRBJ2-6; CDR3aa: CASNSRDPSQPGANVLTF
v_gene: TRBV5-6; len: 16; j_gene: TRBJ2-1; CDR3aa: CASSPAGQGQDNEQFF
v_gene: TRBV29-1; len: 14; j_gene: TRBJ2-2; CDR3aa: CSVESGRATGELFF
v_gene: TRBV4-1; len: 15; j_gene: TRBJ1-5; CDR3aa: CASSQPGQPREPQHF
v_gene: TRBV6-5; len: 13; j_gene: TRBJ2-7; CDR3aa: CASSYSIGGEQYF
v_gene: TRBV7-2; len: 17; j_gene: TRBJ2-5; CDR3aa: CASSSEGAGILPETQYF
v_gene: TRBV11-1; len: 11; j_gene: TRBJ2-7; CDR3aa: CASSFGNEQYF
v_gene: TRBV11-2; len: 16; j_gene: TRBJ1-1; CDR3aa: CASSSHDSVGNTEAFF
v_gene: TRBV7-9; len: 14; j_gene: TRBJ1-4; CDR3aa: CASSLGGTNEKLFF
v_gene: TRBV5-1; len: 13; j_gene: TRBJ1-2; CDR3aa: CASSLEPNYGYTF
v_gene: TRBV5-1; len: 8; j_gene: TRBJ2-1; CDR3aa: CASSSLFF
v_gene: TRBV19; len: 14; j_gene: TRBJ2-5; CDR3aa: CASSKYDGGETQYF
v_gene: TRBV27; len: 14; j_gene: TRBJ1-1; CDR3aa: CASSPSFMNTEAFF
v_gene: TRBV7-9; len: 12; j_gene: TRBJ1-2; CDR3aa: CASSFGGDGYTF
v_gene: TRBV7-9; len: 17; j_gene: TRBJ1-1; CDR3aa: CASSLPLNSGKNTEAFF
v_gene: TRBV4-1; len: 15; j_gene: TRBJ2-5; CDR3aa: CASSQSGQDQETQYF
v_gene: TRBV5-1; len: 13; j_gene: TRBJ2-7; CDR3aa: CASRVSLSYEQYF
v_gene: TRBV4-2; len: 14; j_gene: TRBJ1-5; CDR3aa: CASSQVGGDQPQHF
v_gene: TRBV1; len: 15; j_gene: TRBJ2-1; CDR3aa: CTSSQDSGGDNEQFF
v_gene: TRBV19; len: 13; j_gene: TRBJ1-1; CDR3aa: CARIGKPNTEAFF
v_gene: TRBV4-1; len: 13; j_gene: TRBJ1-1; CDR3aa: CASSPVENTEAFF
v_gene: TRBV5-6; len: 14; j_gene: TRBJ2-7; CDR3aa: CASSDGTGGLQQYF
v_gene: TRBV6-1; len: 15; j_gene: TRBJ2-7; CDR3aa: CASSDGRPRVYEQYF
v_gene: TRBV7-7; len: 13; j_gene: TRBJ2-2; CDR3aa: CASRDSNTGELFF
v_gene: TRBV5-6; len: 11; j_gene: TRBJ2-2; CDR3aa: CASSWSGELFF
v_gene: TRBV10-3; len: 13; j_gene: TRBJ1-1; CDR3aa: CAISETYLSEAFF
v_gene: TRBV6-1; len: 15; j_gene: TRBJ1-3; CDR3aa: CASGPTGRSGNTIYF
v_gene: TRBV5-1; len: 14; j_gene: TRBJ2-7; CDR3aa: CASSSDSAFDEQYF
v_gene: TRBV4-2; len: 15; j_gene: TRBJ1-4; CDR3aa: CASSQDLGGGEKLFF
v_gene: TRBV4-1; len: 15; j_gene: TRBJ1-2; CDR3aa: CASSLFGQGDYGYTF